This T cell receptor beta chain derives from a study of OX40 agonist ivuxolimab in advanced cancers. Across the whole study: Patients' therapy was ivuxolimab, an antibody that acts as an agonist of OX40 (CD134). Study-level findings and limits: Partial responders receiving 0.1-3.0 mg/kg showed among the lowest clonal expansion. Averaged across samples, CD8+ T cells carried more expanded clones than CD4+ did. Both CD4+ and CD8+ T cell populations in blood had undergone clonal expansion by week 6 at 0.1 to 3.0 mg/kg.

Measured with immunoSEQ multiplex PCR; TCRdb has only the in-frame clones, and not every one. The data show about 36,000 clones, with about nine tenths seen just once and less than 4.5% held by the top ten. Worth noting for this clone: Its antigen is currently unknown.

Sample: CD4+ or CD8+ T cells sorted from blood, taken in a trial of the OX40 agonist ivuxolimab. This TCR was sampled from an adult with an advanced solid tumor such as melanoma, head and neck, liver or kidney cancer.

The CDR3, as DNA: TGTGCCAGCAGCTTAACTCACGAGCAGTACTTC. As protein: CASSLTHEQYF. V usage is TRBV7-9 and J usage is TRBJ2-7; D is unresolved. Germline V gene lookup returns CDR1 SEHNR and CDR2 FQNEAQ (reference sequence). V was pared by 2 bases and J by 5 bases, with 4 bases between. The CDR3 loop spans 11 amino acids.